This TCR beta chain was documented in a study of blood T cell repertoires in COVID-19. As for the study in general: There were acute and convalescent COVID-19 samples, and they came from the United States, Italy and Spain. In each case, the material was cDNA or gDNA derived from T cells, B-cell-depleted T cells, or PBMCs.

How the authors handled the data: Estimates of nucleated cell counts were drawn from the amplification of reference gene primers. TCRdb's copy holds only in-frame clones and misses some; the assay was immunoSEQ multiplex PCR. Clonal size and the V and J genes are those of that table, whereas D and trimming came from the DNA. The sample lists approximately 270,000 clones, approximately 80% occurring once. The germline gives CDR1 LNHDA, CDR2 SQIVND (reference sequence). This CDR3 has 15 amino acids. After removal of 5 bases from V and 7 bases from J, the junction contained 8 bases not matched to a gene.

Source material: peripheral blood. The V and J genes are TRBV19 and TRBJ2-2; 9 nucleotides match TRBD2. This TCR was recovered from an elderly man with acute or convalescent COVID-19. CDR3 DNA sequence: TGTGCCAGTAGTGTACTAGCGGGCCTAAACGGGGAGCTGTTTTTT. Translated: CASSVLAGLNGELFF.